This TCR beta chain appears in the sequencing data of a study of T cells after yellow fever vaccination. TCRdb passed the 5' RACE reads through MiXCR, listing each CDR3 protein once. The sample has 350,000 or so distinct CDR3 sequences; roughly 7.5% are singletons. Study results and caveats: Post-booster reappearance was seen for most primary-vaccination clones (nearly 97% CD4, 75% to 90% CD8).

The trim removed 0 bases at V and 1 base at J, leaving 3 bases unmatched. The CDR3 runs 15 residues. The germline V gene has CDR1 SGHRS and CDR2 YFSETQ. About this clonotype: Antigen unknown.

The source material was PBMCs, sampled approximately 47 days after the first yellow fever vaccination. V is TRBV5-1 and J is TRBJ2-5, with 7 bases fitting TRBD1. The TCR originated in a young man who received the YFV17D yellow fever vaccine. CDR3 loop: CASSLDTGAQETQYF. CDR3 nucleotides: TGCGCCAGCAGCTTGGACACAGGGGCCCAAGAGACCCAGTACTTC.